This TCR beta chain was recovered during a study of blood T cell repertoires in COVID-19. The overall study: From T cells, B-cell-depleted T cells, or PBMCs came the material, which was cDNA or gDNA.

CDR1 SGHDN and CDR2 FVKESK come from the germline V gene. This CDR3 has 14 amino acids. V lost 4 bases and J lost 4, with 13 bases in between. Original analysis: Reference gene primers were amplified, and this amplification served to estimate nucleated cell counts. Clones were sequenced by immunoSEQ multiplex PCR, and TCRdb holds only the in-frame ones, with some missing. D and trimming were read from the DNA, whereas the V and J calls and clone size are those reported in that table. The table lists about 75,000 clones, 85% to 90% of them singletons, with just over 2.5% in the top ten. The sequence was obtained from a human donor in a cohort sampled during active COVID-19. V is TRBV14 and J is TRBJ1-2; TRBD1 is a possible D gene (6 bases). Sequencing used peripheral blood. The CDR3, as DNA: TGTGCCAGCAGCCTTATGGGGGCGGCCTATGGCTACACCTTC. Translating it yields CASSLMGAAYGYTF.